This entry lists 17 T cell receptor beta chains sequenced from one sample in a study of technical replicates of blood from several donors. The assay was immunoSEQ multiplex PCR, and TCRdb's table has in-frame clones only and misses some. The sample consists of tens of thousands of clones, roughly 93% of them appearing once. Sequencing was done on a sample of T cells isolated from PBMCs. The origin of the receptors is a human donor in good health.

The chain employs TRBV19 and TRBJ2-5, with D perhaps matching TRBD2 (5 bases). V was shortened by 1 base and J by 2 bases, with 5 bases between the two germline ends. The CDR3 runs 13 residues. From germline, CDR1 is LNHDA and CDR2 SQIVND (reference sequence). The CDR3 bases are TGTGCCAGTAGTATAGGAGGGCAAGAGACCCAGTACTTC. As protein: CASSIGGQETQYF.

The chain is built from TRBV7-9 and TRBJ2-5; 7 nucleotides match TRBD1. The germline gives CDR1 SEHNR, CDR2 FQNEAQ (reference sequence). The CDR3 sequence is 12 residues long. Losses at the gene ends were 5 bases for V and 7 bases for J; bases not matched to a gene: 4. The CDR3 DNA reads as TGTGCCAGCAGCCCGGGACAGTTGACCCAGTACTTC. Its translation is CASSPGQLTQYF. Using reference TRBV7-9 and TRBJ2-5 for the parts outside the CDR3, the full variable domain is DTGVSQNPRHKITKRGQNVTFRCDPISEHNRLYWYRQTLGQGPEFLTYFQNEAQLEKSRLLSDRFSAERPKGSFSTLEIQRTEQGDSAMYLCASSPGQLTQYFGPGTRLLVL.

The rearrangement joins TRBV19 to TRBJ2-7; 7 nucleotides align to TRBD1. The CDR3 loop spans 13 amino acids. V was pared by 8 bases and J by 4 bases, with 8 bases of the junction left unmatched. Germline assignment: CDR1 LNHDA and CDR2 SQIVND (reference sequence). CDR3 bases: TGTGCCAGTTCCCTCGACAGGGAGTACGAGCAGTACTTC. This sequence encodes CASSLDREYEQYF.

In DNA, the CDR3 is TGTGCCAGCATGGGAGACGGCGGCTTCGGACAGCAGTACTTC. Protein: CASMGDGGFGQQYF. The chain uses TRBV2 and TRBJ2-7; weak D call: TRBD2 (5 bases). The CDR3 spans 14 residues. Germline assignment: CDR1 SNHLY and CDR2 FYNNEI. V was shortened by 7 bases and J by 8 bases, with 21 bases between the two germline ends.

The gene calls are TRBV27 and TRBJ2-6; 12 nucleotides align to TRBD1. From germline, CDR1 is MNHEY and CDR2 SMNVEV (reference sequence). The CDR3 sequence is 19 residues long. Germline trimming cut 5 bases from V and 2 bases from J; bases unmatched to any gene: 10. Here the CDR3 reads CASSRSIGTGGAGANVLTF. The CDR3 DNA reads as TGTGCCAGCAGTCGATCAATCGGGACAGGGGGCGCTGGGGCCAACGTCCTGACTTTC.

This clone came up once. The chain recombines TRBV5-1 with TRBJ1-2; TRBD1 aligns across 9 bases. Germline V gives CDR1 SGHRS, CDR2 YFSETQ. The CDR3 extends over 17 amino acids. Trimming removed 5 bases from V and 4 bases from J; junction bases left unmatched: 15. The CDR3 nucleotides are TGCGCCAGCAGGGGACAGGGCTCATGGAGGGGATTCTATGGCTACACCTTC. Translation: CASRGQGSWRGFYGYTF.

The V call is TRBV11-2, the J call TRBJ1-4; a possible D gene is TRBD1 (5 bases). The CDR3 length is 16 residues. Germline-derived CDR1 and CDR2 are SGHAT and FQNNGV. The V end was cut by 5 bases, the J end by 3 bases, with 16 bases between. For the CDR3, the DNA is TGTGCCAGCAGCCGCATACGGGGGGGGTCTAATGAAAAACTGTTTTTT. Translated: CASSRIRGGSNEKLFF.

The rearrangement links TRBV5-1 to TRBJ2-1; maybe TRBD2 (6 bases). Trimming stripped 5 bases from V and 0 bases from J, with 12 bases between. Germline CDR1 is SGHRS and CDR2 is YFSETQ. The CDR3 is made up of 15 amino acids. This chain's CDR3 is CASREGSPSYNEQFF. The CDR3 bases are TGCGCCAGCAGGGAGGGCAGCCCCTCCTACAATGAGCAGTTCTTC.

This chain connects TRBV11-2 to TRBJ2-3; 8 bases match TRBD2. Germline V gene sequence: CDR1 SGHAT, CDR2 FQNNGV. This CDR3 is built from 16 residues. J lost 0 bases, V lost 2 bases, and 4 bases had no gene match. For the CDR3, the DNA is TGTGCCAGCAGCTTACCAGCGGGAGCCAGCACAGATACGCAGTATTTT. It is translated as CASSLPAGASTDTQYF.

The J gene is TRBJ2-7, the V gene TRBV5-1; 12 positions agree with TRBD2. The CDR3 is 17 residues long. V lost 4 bases to trimming and J lost 3 bases; unmatched junction nucleotides: 11. Germline V gene data show CDR1 as SGHRS and CDR2 as YFSETQ. CDR3 bases: TGCGCCAGCAGCAAGACTAGCGGGAGTGTAGACGTCTACGAGCAGTACTTC. As protein: CASSKTSGSVDVYEQYF. Full variable domain (missing parts from reference TRBV5-1 and TRBJ2-7): KAGVTQTPRYLIKTRGQQVTLSCSPISGHRSVSWYQQTPGQGLQFLFEYFSETQRNKGNFPGRFSGRQFSNSRSEMNVSTLELGDSALYLCASSKTSGSVDVYEQYFGPGTRLTVT.

This chain links TRBV9 with TRBJ1-1; no reliable D call. V dropped 0 bases and J dropped 0 bases, with 6 bases sitting between them. The CDR3 runs to 14 residues. The germline V gene encodes CDR1 SGDLS and CDR2 YYNGEE. Written as DNA, the CDR3 is TGTGCCAGCAGCGTAGATAGCATGAACACTGAAGCTTTCTTT. This gives the protein CASSVDSMNTEAFF.

V is TRBV5-4 and J is TRBJ2-2, with 7 bases that match TRBD2. V trimming: 0 bases; J trimming: 1 base; junction bases outside the gene matches: 3. From germline, CDR1 is SGHNT and CDR2 YYREEE (reference sequence). The CDR3 contains 16 residues. The CDR3 DNA follows: TGTGCCAGCAGCTTGGGCCTAGCGGTGAACACCGGGGAGCTGTTTTTT. This gives the protein CASSLGLAVNTGELFF.

V usage is TRBV5-1 and J usage is TRBJ2-7; 9 bases agree with TRBD2. Germline-derived CDR1 and CDR2 are SGHRS and YFSETQ. The CDR3 is 15 residues long. The V and J ends lost 0 bases and 3 bases, in that order; junction bases with no gene match: 4. The CDR3 spells CASSLGRGGFYEQYF. The CDR3, as DNA: TGCGCCAGCAGCTTGGGGCGGGGGGGGTTCTACGAGCAGTACTTC.

The chain joins TRBV4-1 to TRBJ2-1; 7 nucleotides line up with TRBD1. Per germline, CDR1 MGHRA and CDR2 YSYEKL. J gave up 9 bases and V 0 bases, and 8 bases lay outside the gene matches. This CDR3 has 15 amino acids. The CDR3 spells CASSQDRTNRGEQFF. DNA for the CDR3: TGCGCCAGCAGCCAAGATCGGACCAACAGGGGTGAGCAGTTCTTC.

The chain combines TRBV30 with TRBJ1-2, with D maybe TRBD1 (5 bases). V lost 2 bases and J lost 7, with 11 bases in between. The CDR3 is 12 residues long. The germline gives CDR1 GTSNPN, CDR2 SVGIG (reference sequence). CDR3 protein: CAWSQGWGGYTF. In DNA, the CDR3 is TGTGCCTGGAGTCAGGGTTGGGGTGGCTACACCTTC. Based on the CDR3 plus reference TRBV30 and TRBJ1-2, the full variable domain is SQTIHQWPATLVQPVGSPLSLECTVEGTSNPNLYWYRQAAGRGLQLLFYSVGIGQISSEVPQNLSASRPQDRQFILSSKKLLLSDSGFYLCAWSQGWGGYTFGSGTRLTVV.

The J gene is TRBJ1-3, the V gene TRBV4-2; D not certain. Trimming took off 0 bases at V and 1 base at J, with 10 bases between the two ends. CDR1 and CDR2 from the germline V gene are LGHNA and YNFKEQ. This CDR3 contains 16 residues. DNA of the CDR3: TGTGCCAGCAGCCAAGATCTGGTACAATCTGGAAACACCATATATTTT. The encoded protein is CASSQDLVQSGNTIYF.

The rearrangement uses TRBV7-9 and TRBJ2-7; 8 positions agree with TRBD1. V shed 5 bases and J 0 bases; nucleotides not matched to a gene: 3. The CDR3 is 14 residues long. The germline CDR1 and CDR2 sequences are SEHNR and FQNEAQ (reference sequence). The CDR3 spells CASSADRVSYEQYF. The CDR3 coding sequence is TGTGCCAGCAGCGCGGACAGGGTCTCCTACGAGCAGTACTTC.